The 11 T cell receptor beta chains in this list originate from one sample, sequenced in a study of cytomegalovirus exposure and HLA in healthy donors. The method was immunoSEQ multiplex PCR; TCRdb's version includes in-frame clones alone and lacks a portion of them. In the table there are roughly 110,000 clones, 88% of which are singletons. Sequencing input: PBMCs. The origin of the receptors is a woman between 18 and 29 years old in good health and CMV-seropositive.

CDR3 bases: TGTGCCAGCAGCATATCCCTTGGGCCGATTGAAGCTTTCTTT. Translating it yields CASSISLGPIEAFF. This chain joins TRBV9 and TRBJ1-1, with D hard to call. Germline V gives CDR1 SGDLS, CDR2 YYNGEE. The CDR3 runs 14 residues. Between the trimmed V and J ends, which lost 4 bases and 7 bases, there was a span of 17 bases.

This chain connects TRBV10-2 to TRBJ1-2, with 7 positions matching TRBD1. V dropped 0 bases and J dropped 4; count of bases not matched to a gene: 5. There are 15 residues in the CDR3. Germline CDR1 is WSHSY and CDR2 is SAAADI. CDR3 protein: CASSESNRQGYGYTF. In DNA form, the CDR3 reads TGCGCCAGCAGTGAGTCAAACCGACAGGGCTATGGCTACACCTTC.

The gene calls are TRBV6-1 and TRBJ2-5; TRBD1 matches 10 bases. This CDR3 is 14 amino acids long. CDR1 is MNHNS, CDR2 SASEGT, per germline. Trimming took 7 bases from V and 1 from J; bases not matched to a gene: 3. The CDR3 protein is CASIRTGGQETQYF. The CDR3 DNA is TGTGCCAGCATTAGGACAGGGGGCCAAGAGACCCAGTACTTC.

The chain couples TRBV5-1 to TRBJ1-4; 9 nucleotides agree with TRBD1. CDR1 is SGHRS, CDR2 YFSETQ, per germline. Trimming removed 4 bases from V and 7 bases from J; junction bases left unmatched: 5. CDR3 length: 14 amino acids. The CDR3, as DNA: TGCGCCAGCAGCCCTGGGGACAGGGCTGAAAAACTGTTTTTT. Its protein product is CASSPGDRAEKLFF.

The chain employs TRBV4-1 and TRBJ1-3; maybe TRBD1 (5 bases). The CDR3 totals 15 residues. CDR1 MGHRA and CDR2 YSYEKL come from the germline V gene. V dropped 6 bases and J dropped 4 bases, with 16 bases sitting between them. The DNA for the CDR3 is TGCGCCAGCAGTGAAGCAGGGCAGGGCGGAAACACCATATATTTT. Its protein product is CASSEAGQGGNTIYF.

This clone has just one count. The chain joins TRBV28 to TRBJ1-2; 7 bases map to TRBD1. Per the germline V gene, CDR1 is MDHEN and CDR2 is SYDVKM. V was pared by 8 bases and J by 3 bases, with 6 bases of the junction left unmatched. The CDR3 totals 13 residues. CDR3 DNA: TGTGCCAGCTACCTAACAGGGGACTATGGCTACACCTTC. It codes for CASYLTGDYGYTF.

The count of this clone is one. J is TRBJ2-7 and V is TRBV11-1, with 9 bases aligning to TRBD1. CDR1 is SGHAT, CDR2 FQDESV, per germline (reference sequence). V gave up 5 bases and J gave up 3 bases; unmatched junction bases: 8. The CDR3 extends over 15 amino acids. In DNA form, the CDR3 reads TGTGCCAGCAGCATCCCGGGACAGGGTAACTACGAGCAGTACTTC. Protein product: CASSIPGQGNYEQYF.

This chain connects TRBV18 to TRBJ2-1, with D maybe TRBD1 (6 bases). This CDR3 is 16 amino acids long. V was clipped by 2 bases and J by 8 bases, with 19 bases between them. The germline gives CDR1 KGHSH, CDR2 LQKENI. DNA of the CDR3: TGTGCCAGCTCACCAAAGACAGGTCCACACATCGATGAGCAGTTCTTC. Its translation is CASSPKTGPHIDEQFF.

This rearrangement joins TRBV11-2 to TRBJ2-5; TRBD1 matches at 9 bases. Losses at the gene ends were 6 bases for V and 5 bases for J; bases not matched to a gene: 4. CDR3 length: 13 amino acids. Germline V CDR1 and CDR2: SGHAT, FQNNGV. Here the CDR3 reads CASRQGAGETQYF. As DNA, the CDR3 is TGTGCCAGCAGACAGGGGGCCGGGGAGACCCAGTACTTC.

The chain joins TRBV9 to TRBJ2-5, with D perhaps TRBD2 (6 bases). The CDR3 spans 15 residues. The V end lost 4 bases, the J end lost 1 base, and 14 bases lay between the germline ends. The germline V gene encodes CDR1 SGDLS and CDR2 YYNGEE. The CDR3 protein is CASSPRAGPQETQYF. CDR3 DNA: TGTGCCAGCAGCCCCAGGGCGGGGCCCCAAGAGACCCAGTACTTC.

DNA for the CDR3: TGTGCCAGCAGCTATAGCGGGGGGTCCTACAATGAGCAGTTCTTC. Residues: CASSYSGGSYNEQFF. This rearrangement joins TRBV5-4 to TRBJ2-1; TRBD2 matches 10 bases. V shed 3 bases and J 1 base; nucleotides not matched to a gene: 1. The CDR3 covers 15 residues. CDR1 and CDR2 (germline): SGHNT, YYREEE (reference sequence).